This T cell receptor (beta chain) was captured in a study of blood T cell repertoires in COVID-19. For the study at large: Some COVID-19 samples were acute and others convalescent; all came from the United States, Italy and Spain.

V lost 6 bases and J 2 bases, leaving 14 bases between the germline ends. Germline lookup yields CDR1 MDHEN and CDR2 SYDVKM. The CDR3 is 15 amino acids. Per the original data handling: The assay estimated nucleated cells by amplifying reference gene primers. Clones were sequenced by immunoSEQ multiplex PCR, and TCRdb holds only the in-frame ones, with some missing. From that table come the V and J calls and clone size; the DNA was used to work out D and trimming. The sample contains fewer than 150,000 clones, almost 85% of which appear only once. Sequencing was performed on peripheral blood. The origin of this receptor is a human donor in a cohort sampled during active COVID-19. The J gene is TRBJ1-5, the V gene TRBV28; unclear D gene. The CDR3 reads CASRVPTGRNQPQHF. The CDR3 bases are TGTGCCAGCAGGGTACCCACTGGGCGCAATCAGCCCCAGCATTTT.